One sample yielded the 13 T cell receptor beta chains listed below, sequenced in a study of OX40 agonist ivuxolimab in advanced cancers. The assay was immunoSEQ multiplex PCR, and TCRdb's table has in-frame clones only and misses some. This table holds under 85,000 clones, 84% found once. The sequenced sample was CD4+ or CD8+ T cells sorted from blood, obtained in a trial of the OX40 agonist ivuxolimab. These receptors originate from an adult with an advanced solid tumor such as melanoma, head and neck, liver or kidney cancer.

The chain joins TRBV19 to TRBJ2-1, with TRBD2 identical over 16 bases. The ends lost 5 bases at V and 3 bases at J; junction bases unmatched: 7. CDR1 is LNHDA, CDR2 SQIVND, per germline (reference sequence). The CDR3 runs to 18 residues. The CDR3 region is CASSPGTSGGAFYNEQFF. Here the CDR3 DNA reads TGTGCCAGTAGTCCGGGGACTAGCGGGGGGGCCTTCTACAATGAGCAGTTCTTC.

This clone was recorded once. This sequence is one base from a far larger clone and is likely a read error. This chain connects TRBV4-2 to TRBJ1-5; 7 bases are shared with TRBD1. The CDR3 length is 15 residues. The germline V gene encodes CDR1 LGHNA and CDR2 YNFKEQ. The V gene end was trimmed by 5 bases and the J gene end by 0 bases; junction bases not matched to a gene: 4. The CDR3, as DNA: TGTGCCAGCAGCTTACAGGGGTATAGCAATCAGCCCCAGCATTTT. This sequence encodes CASSLQGYSNQPQHF.

This chain uses TRBV30 with TRBJ1-5, with no clear D. V was pared by 5 bases and J by 9 bases, with 14 bases between. Germline V CDR1 and CDR2: GTSNPN, SVGIG (reference sequence). The CDR3 is made up of 12 amino acids. The CDR3 spells CAWGVTNGPQHF. The CDR3 coding sequence is TGTGCCTGGGGGGTCACGAACGGGCCCCAGCATTTT.

This clone appeared a single time. The V and J genes are TRBV7-2 and TRBJ2-3; no definite D call. V was cut by 5 bases and J by 2 bases, with 5 bases left in between. Germline V gene sequence: CDR1 SGHTA, CDR2 FQGNSA. The CDR3 has 12 amino acids. CDR3 residues: CASSLITDTQYF. In DNA, the CDR3 is TGTGCCAGCAGCCTTATCACAGATACGCAGTATTTT.

The chain is built from TRBV11-3 and TRBJ1-2; 9 nucleotides align to TRBD1. After removal of 0 bases from V and 3 bases from J, the junction contained 5 bases not matched to a gene. Germline CDR1 reads SGHNT; CDR2 reads YENEEA. The CDR3 has 16 amino acids. CDR3 region: CASSLDPGTGYYGYTF. CDR3 nucleotides: TGTGCCAGCAGCTTAGATCCAGGGACAGGGTACTATGGCTACACCTTC.

The chain combines TRBV7-3 with TRBJ2-7; TRBD1 might be the D (6 bases). The CDR3 extends over 15 amino acids. V was clipped by 8 bases and J by 6 bases, with 23 bases between them. The germline gives CDR1 SGHTA, CDR2 FQGTGA. This CDR3 reads CASFSVGTPFGEQYF. CDR3 nucleotide sequence: TGTGCCAGCTTCTCTGTCGGGACACCCTTCGGCGAGCAGTACTTC.

V gene TRBV27 combines with J gene TRBJ1-5, with TRBD1 matching 8 bases. The V segment lost 6 bases and the J segment 0 bases; nucleotides outside the gene matches: 13. CDR1 and CDR2 from the germline V gene are MNHEY and SMNVEV (reference sequence). CDR3 size: 18 residues. CDR3 sequence: CASRVLGGQDYSNQPQHF. In nucleotides, the CDR3 is TGTGCCAGCAGAGTTTTGGGGGGACAGGATTATAGCAATCAGCCCCAGCATTTT.

CDR3 nucleotide sequence: TGTGCCAGCTCACCGGACAGGAGCTCCTACGAGCAGTACTTC. This codes for CASSPDRSSYEQYF. This chain uses TRBV18 with TRBJ2-5; 7 bases are shared with TRBD1. The J call may not be correct, given that the DNA end is closer to TRBJ2-7. The CDR3 consists of 14 residues. Germline V gene lookup returns CDR1 KGHSH and CDR2 LQKENI.

The count of this clone is one. This rearrangement joins TRBV7-3 to TRBJ2-2; 11 positions match TRBD1. CDR3 length equals 16 residues. Germline V lookup: CDR1 SGHTA, CDR2 FQGTGA. With 5 bases clipped from V and 4 bases from J, the junction kept 6 bases outside the gene matches. CDR3 sequence reads: CASSPYGTGGTGELFF. In DNA form, the CDR3 reads TGTGCCAGCAGCCCTTATGGGACAGGGGGCACCGGGGAGCTGTTTTTT.

This chain connects TRBV5-5 to TRBJ1-2, with D perhaps matching TRBD1 (5 bases). The ends were cut back, 0 bases at V and 5 bases at J, with 8 bases in the middle. The germline gives CDR1 SGHKS, CDR2 YYEKEE (reference sequence). This CDR3 comprises 13 residues. Here the CDR3 reads CASSLEGWYGYTF. CDR3 DNA sequence: TGTGCCAGCAGCTTGGAGGGGTGGTATGGCTACACCTTC.

There are a few counts of this clone. The chain carries TRBV5-6 and TRBJ2-5; no firm D call. V lost 1 base and J lost 5, with 24 bases in between. Germline assignment: CDR1 SGHDT and CDR2 YYEEEE. This CDR3 is 18 amino acids long. CDR3 sequence reads: CASSLMSALGRSQETQYF. The DNA for the CDR3 is TGTGCCAGCAGCTTGATGTCGGCTTTAGGACGATCACAGGAGACCCAGTACTTC.

This chain connects TRBV19 to TRBJ2-1, with 13 nucleotides matching TRBD2. This CDR3 comprises 15 residues. V shed 5 bases and J 10 bases; nucleotides not matched to a gene: 8. From germline, CDR1 is LNHDA and CDR2 SQIVND (reference sequence). The CDR3 loop is CASSQGTSGTDEQFF. As DNA, the CDR3 is TGTGCCAGTAGTCAAGGGACTAGCGGGACCGACGAGCAGTTCTTC.

The chain links TRBV9 to TRBJ2-3, with D unclear. V was cut by 7 bases and J by 1 base, with 13 bases left in between. Germline assignment: CDR1 SGDLS and CDR2 YYNGEE. The CDR3 loop spans 14 amino acids. The CDR3 region has the DNA TGTGCCAGCGGCGAACGGGTCGGCACAGATACGCAGTATTTT. It codes for CASGERVGTDTQYF.